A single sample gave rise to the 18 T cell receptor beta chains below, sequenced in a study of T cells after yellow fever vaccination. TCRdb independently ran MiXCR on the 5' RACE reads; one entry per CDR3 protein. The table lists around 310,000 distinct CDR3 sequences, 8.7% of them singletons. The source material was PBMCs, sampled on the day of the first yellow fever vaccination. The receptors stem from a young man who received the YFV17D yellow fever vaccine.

For the CDR3, the DNA is TGTGCCAGCAGCCAAGGGACAGGGATCTCCTACAATGAGCAGTTCTTC. This codes for CASSQGTGISYNEQFF. The chain joins TRBV14 to TRBJ2-1; 8 bases match TRBD1. This CDR3 has 16 amino acids. The germline V gene has CDR1 SGHDN and CDR2 FVKESK. The junction had 2 bases not matched to a gene; V was cut back by 1 base and J by 0 bases.

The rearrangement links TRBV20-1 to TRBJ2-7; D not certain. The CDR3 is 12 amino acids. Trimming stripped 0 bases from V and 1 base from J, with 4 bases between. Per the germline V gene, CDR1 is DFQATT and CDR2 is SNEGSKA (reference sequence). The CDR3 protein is CSARDRSYEQYF. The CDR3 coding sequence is TGCAGTGCTAGAGACAGGTCCTACGAGCAGTACTTC.

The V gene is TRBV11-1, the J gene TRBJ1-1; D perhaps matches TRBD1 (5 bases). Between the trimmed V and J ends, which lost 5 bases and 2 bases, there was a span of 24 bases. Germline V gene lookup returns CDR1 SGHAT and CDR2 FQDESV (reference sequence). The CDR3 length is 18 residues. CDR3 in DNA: TGTGCCAGCAGCCAAACGGGGGGGTACCCCCCCGTCAACACTGAAGCTTTCTTT. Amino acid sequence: CASSQTGGYPPVNTEAFF.

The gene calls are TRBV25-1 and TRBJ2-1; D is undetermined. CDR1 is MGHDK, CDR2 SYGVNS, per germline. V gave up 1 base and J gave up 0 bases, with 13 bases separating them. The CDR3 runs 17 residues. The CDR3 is CASSEFRALASYNEQFF. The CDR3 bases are TGTGCCAGCAGTGAATTTAGGGCCCTCGCCTCCTACAATGAGCAGTTCTTC. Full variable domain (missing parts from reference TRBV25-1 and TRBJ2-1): EADIYQTPRYLVIGTGKKITLECSQTMGHDKMYWYQQDPGMELHLIHYSYGVNSTEKGDLSSESTVSRIRTEHFPLTLESARPSHTSQYLCASSEFRALASYNEQFFGPGTRLTVL.

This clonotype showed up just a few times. CDR3 in DNA: TGTGCCAGCAGCTTAATTATTTTGGCCCGAGGAGCTTTCTTT. Protein product: CASSLIILARGAFF. The chain joins TRBV7-2 to TRBJ1-1; D is uncertain. Trimming stripped 2 bases from V and 10 bases from J, with 17 bases between. Germline-derived CDR1 and CDR2 are SGHTA and FQGNSA. This CDR3 spans 14 amino acids.

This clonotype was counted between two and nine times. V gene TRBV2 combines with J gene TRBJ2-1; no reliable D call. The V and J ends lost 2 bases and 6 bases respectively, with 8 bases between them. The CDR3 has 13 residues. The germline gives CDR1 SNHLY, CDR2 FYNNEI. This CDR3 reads CASSERHSNEQFF. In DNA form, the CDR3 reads TGTGCCAGCAGTGAAAGACACTCCAATGAGCAGTTCTTC. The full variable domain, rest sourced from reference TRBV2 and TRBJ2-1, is EPEVTQTPSHQVTQMGQEVILRCVPISNHLYFYWYRQILGQKVEFLVSFYNNEISEKSEIFDDQFSVERPDGSNFTLKIRSTKLEDSAMYFCASSERHSNEQFFGPGTRLTVL.

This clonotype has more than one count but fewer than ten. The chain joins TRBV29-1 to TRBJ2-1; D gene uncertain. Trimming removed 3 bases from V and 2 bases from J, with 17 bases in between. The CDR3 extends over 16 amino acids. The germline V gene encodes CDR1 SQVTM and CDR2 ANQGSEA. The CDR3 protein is CSVDSYEGKAYNEQFF. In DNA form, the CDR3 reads TGCAGCGTTGATTCTTATGAAGGGAAAGCCTACAATGAGCAGTTCTTC.

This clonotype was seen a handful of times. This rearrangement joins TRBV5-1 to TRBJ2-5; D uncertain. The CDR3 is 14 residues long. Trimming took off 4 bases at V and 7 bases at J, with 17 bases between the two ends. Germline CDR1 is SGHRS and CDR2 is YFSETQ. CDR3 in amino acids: CASSAVSRDGTQYF. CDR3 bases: TGCGCCAGCAGCGCGGTTTCCCGCGATGGGACCCAGTACTTC.

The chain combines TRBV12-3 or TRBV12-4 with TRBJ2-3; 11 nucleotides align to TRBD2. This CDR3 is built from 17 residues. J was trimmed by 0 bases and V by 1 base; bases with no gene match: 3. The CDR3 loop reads CASSLELAGVSTDTQYF. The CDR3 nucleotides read TGTGCCAGCAGTTTAGAACTAGCGGGGGTAAGCACAGATACGCAGTATTTT.

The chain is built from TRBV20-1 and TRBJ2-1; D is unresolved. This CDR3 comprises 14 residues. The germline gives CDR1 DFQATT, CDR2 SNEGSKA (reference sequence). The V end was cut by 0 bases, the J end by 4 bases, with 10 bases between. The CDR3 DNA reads TGCAGTGCTAGAGATCCACAGCGTTACAATGAGCAGTTCTTC. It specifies CSARDPQRYNEQFF.

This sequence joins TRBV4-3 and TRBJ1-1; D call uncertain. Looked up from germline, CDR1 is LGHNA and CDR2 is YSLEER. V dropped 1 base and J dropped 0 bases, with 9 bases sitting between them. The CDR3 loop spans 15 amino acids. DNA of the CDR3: TGCGCCAGCAGCCAAGGTGTAGGGATGAACACTGAAGCTTTCTTT. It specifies CASSQGVGMNTEAFF.

The CDR3 here is CASSISRGGDTQYF. DNA for the CDR3: TGTGCCAGTAGTATTTCCAGGGGCGGAGATACGCAGTATTTT. This rearrangement joins TRBV19 to TRBJ2-3, with D possibly matching TRBD1 (6 bases). Trimming took off 3 bases at V and 5 bases at J, with 12 bases between the two ends. Per the germline V gene, CDR1 is LNHDA and CDR2 is SQIVND (reference sequence). The CDR3 covers 14 residues.

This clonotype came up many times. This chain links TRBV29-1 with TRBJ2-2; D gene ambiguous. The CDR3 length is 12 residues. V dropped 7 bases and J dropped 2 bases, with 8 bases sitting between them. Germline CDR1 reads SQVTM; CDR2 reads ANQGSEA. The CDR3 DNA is TGCAGCGCCACCTACAACACCGGGGAGCTGTTTTTT. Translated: CSATYNTGELFF.

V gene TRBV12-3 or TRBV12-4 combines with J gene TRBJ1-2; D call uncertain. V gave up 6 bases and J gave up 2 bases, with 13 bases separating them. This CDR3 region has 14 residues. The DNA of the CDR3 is TGTGCCAGCAGCTCTAATGGGCAGAACTATGGCTACACCTTC. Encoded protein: CASSSNGQNYGYTF.

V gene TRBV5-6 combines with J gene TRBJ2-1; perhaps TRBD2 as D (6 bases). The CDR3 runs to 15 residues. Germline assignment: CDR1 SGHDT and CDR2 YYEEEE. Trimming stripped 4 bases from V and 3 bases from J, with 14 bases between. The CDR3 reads CASSPRGLGYNEQFF. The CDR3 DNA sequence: TGTGCCAGCAGCCCTAGGGGACTTGGCTACAATGAGCAGTTCTTC.

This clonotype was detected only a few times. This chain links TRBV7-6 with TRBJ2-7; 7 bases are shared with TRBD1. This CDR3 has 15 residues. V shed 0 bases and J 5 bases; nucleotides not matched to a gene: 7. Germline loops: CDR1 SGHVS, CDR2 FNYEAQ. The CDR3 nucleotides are TGTGCCAGCAGCTTAGCGGGACAGCGTTATAACGAGCAGTACTTC. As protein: CASSLAGQRYNEQYF.

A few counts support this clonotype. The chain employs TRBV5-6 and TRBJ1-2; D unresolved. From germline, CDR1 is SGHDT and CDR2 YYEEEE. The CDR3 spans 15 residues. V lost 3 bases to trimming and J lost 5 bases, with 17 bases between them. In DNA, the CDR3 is TGTGCCAGCAGCTCCCTGAATTTGGATCCATATGGCTACACCTTC. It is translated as CASSSLNLDPYGYTF.

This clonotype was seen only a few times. The CDR3 DNA sequence: TGTGCCAGCGGAAGTAGTAGATCGGACACTGAAGCTTTCTTT. Translated, it gives CASGSSRSDTEAFF. J is TRBJ1-1 and V is TRBV7-8, with unresolved D. This CDR3 contains 14 residues. Germline-derived CDR1 and CDR2 are SGHVS and FQNEAQ. V was trimmed by 8 bases and J by 3 bases, leaving 16 bases between them.